This T cell receptor (beta chain) appears in the sequencing data of a study of T-cell memory formation after mild COVID-19. The sample holds a few counts of this clonotype. Its antigen is not identified. Study-wide findings and caveats: CD4+ contracting clones were found mainly in CM and EM, and CD8+ ones in EMRA. Clones that shrank (day 15 to 85) were balanced CD4/CD8, whereas later expanders leaned CD4+.

Trimming removed 4 bases at V and 12 bases at J, with 16 bases between. The germline CDR1 and CDR2 sequences are DFQATT and SNEGSKA (reference sequence). The CDR3 covers 13 residues. TCRdb analysed the 5' RACE reads with MiXCR anew, one entry per CDR3 protein. The table shows approximately 270,000 distinct CDR3 sequences, with about a sixth occurring only once. The material sequenced was PBMCs or a T cell subset sorted from them (not recorded which). The source of this sequence is a man between 18 and 29 years old who had mild COVID-19 (a few samples of this study predate the infection). Cell type and time point are not known. The chain is built from TRBV20-1 and TRBJ1-6, with D uncertain. The DNA of the CDR3 is TGCAGTGCTATTCCAGGAGGTGTGAAACCCCTCCACTTT. It is translated as CSAIPGGVKPLHF.